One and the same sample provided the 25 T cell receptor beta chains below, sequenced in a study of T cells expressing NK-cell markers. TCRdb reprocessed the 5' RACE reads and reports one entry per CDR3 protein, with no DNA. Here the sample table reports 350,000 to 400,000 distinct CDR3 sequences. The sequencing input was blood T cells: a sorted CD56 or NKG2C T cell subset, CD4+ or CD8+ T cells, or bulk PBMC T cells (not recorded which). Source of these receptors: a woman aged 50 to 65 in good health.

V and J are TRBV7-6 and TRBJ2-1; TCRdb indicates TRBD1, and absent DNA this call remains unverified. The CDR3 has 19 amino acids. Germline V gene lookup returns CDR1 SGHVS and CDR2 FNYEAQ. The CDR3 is CASSLGPGGDIGSYNEQFF.

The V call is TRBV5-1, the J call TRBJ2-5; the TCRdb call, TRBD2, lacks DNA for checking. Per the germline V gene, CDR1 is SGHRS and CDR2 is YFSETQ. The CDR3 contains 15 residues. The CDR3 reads CASSSLAGGGETQYF.

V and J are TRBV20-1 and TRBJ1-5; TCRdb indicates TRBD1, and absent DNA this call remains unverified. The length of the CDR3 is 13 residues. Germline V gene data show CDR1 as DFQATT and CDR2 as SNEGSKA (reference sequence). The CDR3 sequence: CSAAGGGYQPQHF.

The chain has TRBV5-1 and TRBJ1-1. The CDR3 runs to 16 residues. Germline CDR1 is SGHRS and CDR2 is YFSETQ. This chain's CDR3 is CASSSDRGRANTEAFF.

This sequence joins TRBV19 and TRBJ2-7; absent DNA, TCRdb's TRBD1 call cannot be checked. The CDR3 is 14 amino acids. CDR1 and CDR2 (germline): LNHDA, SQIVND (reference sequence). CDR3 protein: CASSLRDRNYEQYF.

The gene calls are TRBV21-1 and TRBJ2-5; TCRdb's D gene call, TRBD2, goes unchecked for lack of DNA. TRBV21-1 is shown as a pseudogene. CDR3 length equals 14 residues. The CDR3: CASSIQGGRETQYF.

The CDR3 sequence: CASSQDGGSPYGYTF. The chain combines TRBV4-1 with TRBJ1-2; TCRdb selects TRBD1, and the lack of DNA leaves this call unchecked. The germline V gene has CDR1 MGHRA and CDR2 YSYEKL. The CDR3 sequence is 15 residues long.

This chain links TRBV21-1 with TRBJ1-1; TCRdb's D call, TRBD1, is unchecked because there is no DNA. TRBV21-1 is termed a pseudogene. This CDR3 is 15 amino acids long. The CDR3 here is CASSARDRVHTEAFF.

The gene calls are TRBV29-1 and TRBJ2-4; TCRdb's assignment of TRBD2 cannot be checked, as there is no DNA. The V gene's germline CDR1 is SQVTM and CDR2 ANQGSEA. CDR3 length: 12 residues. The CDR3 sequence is CSGRLAGNIQYF. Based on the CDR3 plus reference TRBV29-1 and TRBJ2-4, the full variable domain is SAVISQKPSRDICQRGTSLTIQCQVDSQVTMMFWYRQQPGQSLTLIATANQGSEATYESGFVIDKFPISRPNLTFSTLTVSNMSPEDSSIYLCSGRLAGNIQYFGAGTRLSVL.

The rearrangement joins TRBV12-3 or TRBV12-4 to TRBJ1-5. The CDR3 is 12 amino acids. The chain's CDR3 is CASSQSDQPQHF.

This CDR3 is CASSLVTRINDEQFF. J is TRBJ2-1 and V is TRBV5-1. Germline CDR1 reads SGHRS; CDR2 reads YFSETQ. This CDR3 has 15 amino acids.

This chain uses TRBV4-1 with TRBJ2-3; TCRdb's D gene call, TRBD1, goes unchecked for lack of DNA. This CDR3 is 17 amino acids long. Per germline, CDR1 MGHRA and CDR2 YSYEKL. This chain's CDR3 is CASSQEAPSEGTDTQYF.

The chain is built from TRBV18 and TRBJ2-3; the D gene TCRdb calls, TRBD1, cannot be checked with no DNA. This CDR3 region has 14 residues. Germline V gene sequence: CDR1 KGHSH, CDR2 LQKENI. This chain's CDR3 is CASSPIQGTDTQYF.

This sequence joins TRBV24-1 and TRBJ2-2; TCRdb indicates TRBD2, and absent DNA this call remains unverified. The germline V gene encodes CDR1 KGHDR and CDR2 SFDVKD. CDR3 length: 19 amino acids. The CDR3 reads CATSDLRGASGPTGGELFF.

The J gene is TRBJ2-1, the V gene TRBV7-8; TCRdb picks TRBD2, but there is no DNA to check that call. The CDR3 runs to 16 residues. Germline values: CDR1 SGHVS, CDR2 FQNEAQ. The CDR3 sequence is CASSFLVRASNNEQFF.

CDR3: CASSLVLAGSRAKNIQYF. V is TRBV11-3 and J is TRBJ2-4; TCRdb designates TRBD2, a call that cannot be tested without DNA. Germline CDR1 reads SGHNT; CDR2 reads YENEEA. The CDR3 runs 18 residues.

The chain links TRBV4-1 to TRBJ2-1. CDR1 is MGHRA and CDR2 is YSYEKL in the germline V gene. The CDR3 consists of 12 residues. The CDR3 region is CASSQFPDEQFF.

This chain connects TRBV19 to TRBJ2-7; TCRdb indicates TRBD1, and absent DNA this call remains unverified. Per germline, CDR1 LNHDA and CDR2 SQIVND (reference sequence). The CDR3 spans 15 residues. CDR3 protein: CASSPGQGSSYEQYF.

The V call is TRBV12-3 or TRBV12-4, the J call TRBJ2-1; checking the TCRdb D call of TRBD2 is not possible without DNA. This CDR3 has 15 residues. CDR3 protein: CASSRTLGLAVEQFF.

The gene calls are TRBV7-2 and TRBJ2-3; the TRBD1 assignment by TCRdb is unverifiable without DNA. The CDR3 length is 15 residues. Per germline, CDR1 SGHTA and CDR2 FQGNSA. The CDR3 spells CASSPDGNGADTQYF.

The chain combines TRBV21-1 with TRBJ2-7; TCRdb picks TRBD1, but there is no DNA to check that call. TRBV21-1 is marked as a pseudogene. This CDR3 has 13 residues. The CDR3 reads CASTPGTNSEQYF.

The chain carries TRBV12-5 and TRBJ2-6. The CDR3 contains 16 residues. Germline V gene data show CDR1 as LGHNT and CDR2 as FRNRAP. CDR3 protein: CASGLVNGPGANVLTF.

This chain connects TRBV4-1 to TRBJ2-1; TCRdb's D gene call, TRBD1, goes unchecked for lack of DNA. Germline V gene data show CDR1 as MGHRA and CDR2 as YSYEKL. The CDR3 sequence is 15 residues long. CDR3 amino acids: CASSQQGRGQNEQFF.

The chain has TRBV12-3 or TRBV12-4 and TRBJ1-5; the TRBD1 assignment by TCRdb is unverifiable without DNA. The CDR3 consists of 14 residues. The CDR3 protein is CASRDPYSNQPQHF.

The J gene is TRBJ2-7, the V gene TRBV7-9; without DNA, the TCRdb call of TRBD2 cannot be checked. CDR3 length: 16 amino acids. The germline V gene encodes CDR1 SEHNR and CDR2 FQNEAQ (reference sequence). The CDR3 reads CASSGIAGQSSYEQYF.